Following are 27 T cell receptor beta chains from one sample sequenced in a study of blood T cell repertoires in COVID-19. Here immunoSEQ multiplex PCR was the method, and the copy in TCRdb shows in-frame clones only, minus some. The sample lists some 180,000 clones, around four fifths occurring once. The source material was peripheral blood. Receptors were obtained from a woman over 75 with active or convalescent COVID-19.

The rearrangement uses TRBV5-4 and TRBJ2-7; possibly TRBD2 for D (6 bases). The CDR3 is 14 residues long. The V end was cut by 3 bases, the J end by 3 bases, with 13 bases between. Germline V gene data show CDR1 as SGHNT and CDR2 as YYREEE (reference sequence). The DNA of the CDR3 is TGTGCCAGCAGCTACAACCGGGAGCTCTACGAGCAGTACTTC. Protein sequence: CASSYNRELYEQYF.

In DNA, the CDR3 is TGTGCCAGCAGTTACTCACAGGGCTACCAAGAGACCCAGTACTTC. Translating gives CASSYSQGYQETQYF. V and J are TRBV6-2 or TRBV6-3 and TRBJ2-5; a weak D match, TRBD1 (6 bases). With 0 bases removed from V and 0 bases from J, the gap between germline ends came to 8 bases. The CDR3 runs 15 residues. Germline-derived CDR1 and CDR2 are MNHEY and SVGEGT.

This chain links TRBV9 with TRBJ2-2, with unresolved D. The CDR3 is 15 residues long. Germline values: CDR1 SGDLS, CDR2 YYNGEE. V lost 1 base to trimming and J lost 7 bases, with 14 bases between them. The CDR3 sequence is CASSVNPGEVGELFF. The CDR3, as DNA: TGTGCCAGCAGCGTAAATCCCGGAGAGGTCGGGGAGCTGTTTTTT.

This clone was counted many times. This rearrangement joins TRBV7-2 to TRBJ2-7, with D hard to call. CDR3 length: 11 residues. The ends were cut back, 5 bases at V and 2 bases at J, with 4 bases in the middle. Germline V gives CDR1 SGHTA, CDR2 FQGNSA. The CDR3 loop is CASSPTYEQYF. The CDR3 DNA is TGTGCCAGCAGCCCTACCTACGAGCAGTACTTC.

CDR3 sequence (DNA): TGTGCCAGCAGTGAAGGTGCCGCTACTTACACCATATATTTT. The encoded protein is CASSEGAATYTIYF. The chain combines TRBV6-1 with TRBJ1-3; D remains unclear. Germline V gene sequence: CDR1 MNHNS, CDR2 SASEGT. The CDR3 sequence is 14 residues long. V lost 1 base and J lost 8, with 12 bases in between.

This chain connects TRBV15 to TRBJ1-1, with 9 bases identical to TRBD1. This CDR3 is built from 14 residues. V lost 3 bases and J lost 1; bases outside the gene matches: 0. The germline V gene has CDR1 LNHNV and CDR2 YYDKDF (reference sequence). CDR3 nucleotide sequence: TGTGCCACCAGCAGGGGACAGGGGAACACTGAAGCTTTCTTT. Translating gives CATSRGQGNTEAFF.

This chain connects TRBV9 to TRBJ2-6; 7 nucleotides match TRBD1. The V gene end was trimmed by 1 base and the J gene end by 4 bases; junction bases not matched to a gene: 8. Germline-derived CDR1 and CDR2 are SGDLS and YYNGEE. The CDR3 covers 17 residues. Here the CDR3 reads CASSVPQGDDGANVLTF. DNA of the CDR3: TGTGCCAGCAGCGTACCCCAGGGGGACGACGGGGCCAACGTCCTGACTTTC.

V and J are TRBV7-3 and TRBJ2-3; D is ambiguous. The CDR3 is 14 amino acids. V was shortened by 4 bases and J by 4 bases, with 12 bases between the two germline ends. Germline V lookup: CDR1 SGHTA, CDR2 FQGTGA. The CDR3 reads CASSSGAPPDTQYF. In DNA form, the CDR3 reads TGTGCCAGCAGCTCAGGTGCCCCCCCAGATACGCAGTATTTT.

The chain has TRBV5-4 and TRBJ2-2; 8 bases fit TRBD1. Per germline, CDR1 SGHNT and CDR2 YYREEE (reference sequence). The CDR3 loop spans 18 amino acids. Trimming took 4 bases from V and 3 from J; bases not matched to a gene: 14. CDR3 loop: CASSRGPGSGGDTGELFF. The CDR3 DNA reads TGTGCCAGCAGCCGAGGCCCCGGGTCAGGGGGCGACACCGGGGAGCTGTTTTTT.

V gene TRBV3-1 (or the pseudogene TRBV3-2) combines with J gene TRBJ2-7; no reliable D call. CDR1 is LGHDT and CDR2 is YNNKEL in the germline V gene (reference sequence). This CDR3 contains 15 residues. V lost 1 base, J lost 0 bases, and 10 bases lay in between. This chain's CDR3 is CASSQVFLNSYEQYF. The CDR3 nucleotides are TGTGCCAGCAGCCAAGTATTCCTAAACTCCTACGAGCAGTACTTC.

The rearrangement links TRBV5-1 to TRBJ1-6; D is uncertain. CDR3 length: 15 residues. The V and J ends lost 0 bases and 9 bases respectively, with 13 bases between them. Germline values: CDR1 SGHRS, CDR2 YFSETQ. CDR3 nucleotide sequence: TGCGCCAGCAGCTTGGATTTACCTCCGGTTTCACCCCTCCACTTT. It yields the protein CASSLDLPPVSPLHF.

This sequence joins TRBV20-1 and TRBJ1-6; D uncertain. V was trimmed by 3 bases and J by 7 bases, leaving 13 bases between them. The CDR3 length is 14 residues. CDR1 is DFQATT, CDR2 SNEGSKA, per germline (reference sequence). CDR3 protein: CSASFRGRNSPLHF. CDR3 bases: TGCAGTGCTAGTTTCCGGGGTAGGAATTCACCCCTCCACTTT.

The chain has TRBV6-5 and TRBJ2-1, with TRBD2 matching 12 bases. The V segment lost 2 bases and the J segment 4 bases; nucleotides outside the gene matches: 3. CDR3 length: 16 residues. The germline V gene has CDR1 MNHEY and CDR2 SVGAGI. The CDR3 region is CASSYGTSGSYNEQFF. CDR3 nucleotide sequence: TGTGCCAGCAGTTACGGGACTAGCGGGTCATACAATGAGCAGTTCTTC.

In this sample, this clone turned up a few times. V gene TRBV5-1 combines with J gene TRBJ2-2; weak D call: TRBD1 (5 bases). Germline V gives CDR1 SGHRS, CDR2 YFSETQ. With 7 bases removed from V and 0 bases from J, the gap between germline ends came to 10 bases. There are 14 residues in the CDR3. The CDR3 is CASCQGTNTGELFF. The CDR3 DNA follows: TGCGCCAGCTGCCAGGGAACGAACACCGGGGAGCTGTTTTTT.

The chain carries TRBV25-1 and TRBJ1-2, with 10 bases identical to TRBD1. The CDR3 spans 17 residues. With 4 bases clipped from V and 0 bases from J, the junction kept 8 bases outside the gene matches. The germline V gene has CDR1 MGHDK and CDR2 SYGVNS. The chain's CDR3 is CASSARDRGPTNYGYTF. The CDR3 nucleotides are TGTGCCAGCAGTGCAAGGGACAGGGGACCAACTAACTATGGCTACACCTTC.

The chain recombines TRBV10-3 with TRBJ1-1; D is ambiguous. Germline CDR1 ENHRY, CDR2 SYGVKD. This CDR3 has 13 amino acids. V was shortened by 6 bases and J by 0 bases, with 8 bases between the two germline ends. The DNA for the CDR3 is TGTGCCATCAGACGAGACATGAACACTGAAGCTTTCTTT. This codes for CAIRRDMNTEAFF.

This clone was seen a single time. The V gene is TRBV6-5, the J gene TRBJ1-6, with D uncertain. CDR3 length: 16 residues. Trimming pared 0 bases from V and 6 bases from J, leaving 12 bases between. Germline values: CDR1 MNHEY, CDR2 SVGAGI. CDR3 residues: CASSYSWGVSNSPLHF. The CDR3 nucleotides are TGTGCCAGCAGTTACTCCTGGGGAGTCTCTAATTCACCCCTCCACTTT.

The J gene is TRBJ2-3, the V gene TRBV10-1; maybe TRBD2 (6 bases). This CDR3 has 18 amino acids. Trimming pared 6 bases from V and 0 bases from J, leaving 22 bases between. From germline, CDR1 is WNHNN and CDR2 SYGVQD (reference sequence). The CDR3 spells CASSGSLPAGTSTDTQYF. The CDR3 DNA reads TGCGCCAGCAGCGGAAGTCTACCCGCGGGGACTAGCACAGATACGCAGTATTTT.

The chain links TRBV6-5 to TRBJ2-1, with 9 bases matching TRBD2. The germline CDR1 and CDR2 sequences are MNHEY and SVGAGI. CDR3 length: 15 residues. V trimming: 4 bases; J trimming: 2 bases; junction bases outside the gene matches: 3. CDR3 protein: CASSLLAGTYNEQFF. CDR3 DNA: TGTGCCAGCAGTTTACTAGCGGGCACCTACAATGAGCAGTTCTTC.

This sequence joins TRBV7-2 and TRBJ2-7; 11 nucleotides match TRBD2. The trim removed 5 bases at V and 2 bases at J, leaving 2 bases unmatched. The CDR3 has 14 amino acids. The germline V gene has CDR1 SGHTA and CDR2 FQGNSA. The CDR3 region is CASSAGLAAYEQYF. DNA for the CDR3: TGTGCCAGCAGCGCGGGACTAGCGGCCTACGAGCAGTACTTC.

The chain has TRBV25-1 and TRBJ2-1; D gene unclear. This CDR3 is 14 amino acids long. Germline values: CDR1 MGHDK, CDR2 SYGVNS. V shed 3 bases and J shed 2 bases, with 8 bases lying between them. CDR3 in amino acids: CASSESSPYNEQFF. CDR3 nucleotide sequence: TGTGCCAGCAGTGAGAGTTCCCCCTACAATGAGCAGTTCTTC.

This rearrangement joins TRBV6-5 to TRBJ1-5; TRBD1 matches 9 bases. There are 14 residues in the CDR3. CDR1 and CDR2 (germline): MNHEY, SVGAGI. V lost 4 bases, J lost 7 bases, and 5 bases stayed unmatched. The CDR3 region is CASSSQGAGQPQHF. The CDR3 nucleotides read TGTGCCAGCAGTTCACAGGGGGCTGGGCAGCCCCAGCATTTT.

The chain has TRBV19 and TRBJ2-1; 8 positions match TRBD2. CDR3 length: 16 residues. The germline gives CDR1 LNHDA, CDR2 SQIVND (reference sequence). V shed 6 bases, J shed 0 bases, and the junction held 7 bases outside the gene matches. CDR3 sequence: CASRTGGTISYNEQFF. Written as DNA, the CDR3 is TGTGCCAGTAGGACGGGGGGGACCATCTCCTACAATGAGCAGTTCTTC.

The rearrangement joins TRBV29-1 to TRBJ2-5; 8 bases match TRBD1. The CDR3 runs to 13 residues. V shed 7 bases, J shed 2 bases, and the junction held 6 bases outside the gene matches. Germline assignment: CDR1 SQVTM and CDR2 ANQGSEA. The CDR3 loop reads CSADRGTQETQYF. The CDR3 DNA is TGCAGCGCCGACAGGGGAACTCAAGAGACCCAGTACTTC.

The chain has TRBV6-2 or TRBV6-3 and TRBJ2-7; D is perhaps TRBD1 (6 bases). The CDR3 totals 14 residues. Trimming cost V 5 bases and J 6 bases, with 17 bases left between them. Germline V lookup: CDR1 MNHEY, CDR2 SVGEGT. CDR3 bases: TGTGCCAGCAGTCCGACGGACAGAGTGGGCGAGCAGTACTTC. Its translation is CASSPTDRVGEQYF.

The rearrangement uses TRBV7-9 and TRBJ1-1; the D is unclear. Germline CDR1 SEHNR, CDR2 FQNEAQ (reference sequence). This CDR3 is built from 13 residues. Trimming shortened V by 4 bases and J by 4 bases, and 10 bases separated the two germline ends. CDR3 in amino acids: CASSSELTTEAFF. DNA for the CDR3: TGTGCCAGCAGCTCCGAGCTTACCACTGAAGCTTTCTTT.

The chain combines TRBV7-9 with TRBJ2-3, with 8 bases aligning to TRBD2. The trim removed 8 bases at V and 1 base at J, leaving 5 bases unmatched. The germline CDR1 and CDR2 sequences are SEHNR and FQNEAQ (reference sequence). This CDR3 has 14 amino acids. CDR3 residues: CASFWRGGTDTQYF. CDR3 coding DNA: TGTGCCAGCTTCTGGCGGGGGGGCACAGATACGCAGTATTTT.